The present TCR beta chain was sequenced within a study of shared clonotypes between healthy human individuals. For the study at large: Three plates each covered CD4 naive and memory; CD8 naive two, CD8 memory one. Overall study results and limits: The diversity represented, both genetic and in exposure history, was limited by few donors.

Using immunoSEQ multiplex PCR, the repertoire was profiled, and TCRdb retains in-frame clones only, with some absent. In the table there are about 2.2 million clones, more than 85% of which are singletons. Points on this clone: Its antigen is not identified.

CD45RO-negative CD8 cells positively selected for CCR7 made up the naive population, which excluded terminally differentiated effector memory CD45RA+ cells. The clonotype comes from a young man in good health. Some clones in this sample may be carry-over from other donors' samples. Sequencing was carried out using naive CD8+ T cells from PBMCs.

This CDR3 is CASSSHSISGADTQYF. The CDR3 coding sequence is TGTGCCAGCAGCTCCCACTCGATCTCGGGGGCGGATACGCAGTATTTT. The rearrangement links TRBV9 to TRBJ2-3; possibly TRBD1 or TRBD2 for D (6 bases each). The CDR3 has 16 residues. Germline CDR1 reads SGDLS; CDR2 reads YYNGEE. Trimming cost V 4 bases and J 6 bases, with 21 bases left between them.